What follows is one T cell receptor beta chain and its context. Its antigen is not known. V gave up 4 bases and J gave up 1 base, with 17 bases separating them. The CDR3 spans 16 residues. Germline V CDR1 and CDR2: DFQATT, SNEGSKA (reference sequence). MiXCR, applied by TCRdb to the reads, yields one record per CDR3 protein. Among about 260,000 distinct CDR3 sequences listed, roughly 15% were seen once. This entry belongs to a study of T cell repertoires in cytomegalovirus infection. Across the whole study: An indication of both CMV infection and matching HLA type came from public TCR beta signatures.

The study's findings and limits: Summed public TCR beta family frequency identified CMV carriers bearing the relevant HLA. HLA-C-restricted CMV clonotypes gave the most frequent clonotype in two of eight donors.

The sample taken for sequencing was PBMCs. V and J are TRBV20-1 and TRBJ1-5; D possibly corresponds to TRBD1 (5 bases). The source of this sequence is a human donor in good health (CMV status not recorded). Some clones in this sample may be carry-over from other donors' samples. The CDR3 coding sequence is TGCAGTGCTACTCGGGGGGGGGATGCGAGCAATCAGCCCCAGCATTTT. This gives the protein CSATRGGDASNQPQHF.